The 22 T cell receptor beta chains below come from one sample, sequenced in a study of blood T cells in healthy people across ages. Next came a second PCR, run for about 7 to 12 cycles, which used a sample-barcoded 5' primer along with a J-beta primer mix. In TCRdb, the 5' RACE reads were re-called with MiXCR into one record per CDR3 protein. This repertoire shows more than 800,000 distinct CDR3 sequences, about 30% found once; its top ten account for approximately 15%. The sequencing sample was made of blood. The receptors were gathered from a woman of 80 years or more in good health.

This clonotype was seen a handful of times. The chain uses TRBV5-1 and TRBJ1-1; 9 bases match TRBD1. Germline loops: CDR1 SGHRS, CDR2 YFSETQ. The CDR3 extends over 15 amino acids. V shed 4 bases, J shed 0 bases, and the junction held 4 bases outside the gene matches. CDR3 in DNA: TGCGCCAGCAGCGGGGGACAGGGAATGAACACTGAAGCTTTCTTT. As protein: CASSGGQGMNTEAFF.

This clonotype has a count of ten or more. The chain is built from TRBV7-2 and TRBJ2-5, with 8 bases fitting TRBD2. The CDR3 has 15 amino acids. Germline V gene sequence: CDR1 SGHTA, CDR2 FQGNSA. V trimming: 5 bases; J trimming: 5 bases; junction bases outside the gene matches: 10. The CDR3 region has the DNA TGTGCCAGCAGCACACAGTCGGGGGGGCCGGAGACCCAGTACTTC. This gives the protein CASSTQSGGPETQYF.

This clonotype was observed many times. The genes are TRBV10-3 and TRBJ1-2, with D unresolved. The V end was cut by 0 bases, the J end by 1 base, with 9 bases between. The germline V gene encodes CDR1 ENHRY and CDR2 SYGVKD. This CDR3 has 15 residues. This CDR3 is CAISESGLINYGYTF. The CDR3 coding sequence is TGTGCCATCAGTGAGTCAGGACTAATTAACTATGGCTACACCTTC.

Details on this clonotype: Just one base apart from a much larger clone, this may be a read error. This rearrangement joins TRBV20-1 to TRBJ1-6; 9 bases are shared with TRBD1. The germline V gene has CDR1 DFQATT and CDR2 SNEGSKA (reference sequence). The CDR3 loop spans 18 amino acids. The V gene end was trimmed by 0 bases and the J gene end by 0 bases; junction bases not matched to a gene: 6. CDR3 nucleotides: TGCAGTGCTAGAGATCTGGGACAGGGTAACTCCTATAATTCACCCCTCCACTTT. The encoded protein is CSARDLGQGNSYNSPLHF.

The chain uses TRBV28 and TRBJ1-4; TRBD1 aligns across 9 bases. This CDR3 is built from 14 residues. With V trimmed by 10 bases and J by 5 bases, 8 bases remained unmatched. Germline CDR1 and CDR2: MDHEN and SYDVKM. This chain's CDR3 is CATLMTGGNEKLFF. DNA for the CDR3: TGTGCCACCCTCATGACAGGGGGAAATGAAAAACTGTTTTTT. The full variable domain, with the rest looked up from reference TRBV28 and TRBJ1-4, is DVKVTQSSRYLVKRTGEKVFLECVQDMDHENMFWYRQDPGLGLRLIYFSYDVKMKEKGDIPEGYSVSREKKERFSLILESASTNQTSMYLCATLMTGGNEKLFFGSGTQLSVL.

Concerning this clonotype itself: A read error is possible here, since a much larger clone lies one base away. The V and J genes are TRBV7-2 and TRBJ1-4; D gene ambiguous. The V end lost 1 base, the J end lost 3 bases, and 9 bases lay between the germline ends. Germline values: CDR1 SGHTA, CDR2 FQGNSA. The CDR3 length is 15 residues. CDR3 in amino acids: CASSLVGRANEKLFF. CDR3 DNA sequence: TGTGCCAGCAGCTTAGTAGGCCGGGCTAATGAAAAACTGTTTTTT.

Notes on this clonotype: This may come from a read error, since a much larger clone is one base off. V gene TRBV3-1 combines with J gene TRBJ2-7, with D tentatively TRBD1 (5 bases). The V end was cut by 3 bases, the J end by 7 bases, with 16 bases between. The CDR3 has 14 residues. CDR1 is LGHDT, CDR2 YNNKEL, per germline (reference sequence). The CDR3 DNA reads TGTGCCAGCAGCCACGTTACAGGCGGCAATGAGCAGTACTTC. Its protein product is CASSHVTGGNEQYF.

A remark on this clonotype: A much larger clone differs by one base, so this may be a read error. The J gene is TRBJ2-7, the V gene TRBV12-3 or TRBV12-4, with D possibly TRBD1 on 5 matching bases. The CDR3 extends over 15 amino acids. V lost 3 bases and J lost 7, with 19 bases in between. The CDR3 coding sequence is TGTGCCAGCAGTTTTTTGCAGGGAAGGTGGAATGAGCAGTACTTC. It specifies CASSFLQGRWNEQYF.

This clonotype appeared a few times. This sequence joins TRBV2 and TRBJ2-7; 8 nucleotides agree with TRBD1. Germline-derived CDR1 and CDR2 are SNHLY and FYNNEI. This CDR3 region has 14 residues. The trim removed 4 bases at V and 5 bases at J, leaving 7 bases unmatched. The CDR3: CASSARQGSHEQYF. The CDR3 DNA reads TGTGCCAGCAGTGCCCGACAGGGGTCCCACGAGCAGTACTTC.

This clonotype showed up just a few times. At one boundary the junction diverges from the germline segment, which might be a read error. The rearrangement uses TRBV5-1 and TRBJ1-1, with a weak D call TRBD1 (5 bases). This CDR3 spans 16 amino acids. Per germline, CDR1 SGHRS and CDR2 YFSETQ. The CDR3 nucleotides read TGCGCCAGCAGTTTGGGACCATTGGAGTCCAACACTGAAGCTTTCTTT. It codes for CASSLGPLESNTEAFF.

This clonotype came up a few times. The J gene is TRBJ2-5, the V gene TRBV3-1; D ambiguous. Germline CDR1 reads LGHDT; CDR2 reads YNNKEL (reference sequence). With 6 bases removed from V and 1 base from J, the gap between germline ends came to 12 bases. The CDR3 totals 14 residues. The CDR3 DNA sequence: TGTGCCAGCAGTAAAGGACCGGTCCAAGAGACCCAGTACTTC. It encodes CASSKGPVQETQYF.

A few counts support this clonotype. This sequence joins TRBV4-1 and TRBJ2-1, with 9 bases identical to TRBD1. V shed 5 bases, J shed 6 bases, and the junction held 11 bases outside the gene matches. CDR3 length: 16 residues. Germline CDR1 is MGHRA and CDR2 is YSYEKL. CDR3 region: CASSASGDRDINEQFF. As DNA, the CDR3 is TGCGCCAGCAGCGCAAGCGGGGACAGGGACATCAATGAGCAGTTCTTC.

This chain links TRBV2 with TRBJ2-3, with no clear D. CDR3 size: 13 residues. The germline V gene encodes CDR1 SNHLY and CDR2 FYNNEI. V lost 6 bases to trimming and J lost 10 bases, with 17 bases between them. As DNA, the CDR3 is TGTGCCAGCAGCCAAGAACCAGAAGTAGCGCAGTATTTT. Its translation: CASSQEPEVAQYF.

In this sample, this clonotype turned up many times. V gene TRBV20-1 combines with J gene TRBJ1-2; 10 bases match TRBD1. Germline CDR1 reads DFQATT; CDR2 reads SNEGSKA (reference sequence). The CDR3 contains 16 residues. V shed 0 bases and J 5 bases; nucleotides not matched to a gene: 9. CDR3 coding DNA: TGCAGTGCTAGAGATCCTAGACAGGGGGCGCGATATGGCTACACCTTC. It codes for CSARDPRQGARYGYTF.

The chain joins TRBV10-3 to TRBJ2-1; possibly TRBD2 for D (5 bases). This CDR3 is built from 14 residues. The germline V gene has CDR1 ENHRY and CDR2 SYGVKD. Trimming removed 10 bases from V and 5 bases from J, with 18 bases in between. The CDR3 DNA follows: TGTGCCAACGCCGTGTCGGGGTTCCACAATGAGCAGTTCTTC. It encodes CANAVSGFHNEQFF.

Remarks on this clonotype: A much larger clone lies one base from this, so it may be a read error. This chain links TRBV24-1 with TRBJ2-1, with D possibly TRBD2 on 6 matching bases. The germline V gene has CDR1 KGHDR and CDR2 SFDVKD. This CDR3 comprises 18 residues. CDR3 region: CATSDPSGEKESYNGQFF. In nucleotides, the CDR3 is TGTGCCACCAGTGACCCATCGGGGGAGAAGGAGTCCTACAATGGGCAGTTCTTC.

This clonotype was detected ten times or more. The J gene is TRBJ2-7, the V gene TRBV6-1; D possibly matches TRBD1 or TRBD2 (5 bases each). Trimming took 5 bases from V and 6 from J, leaving 11 bases between them. Germline CDR1 and CDR2: MNHNS and SASEGT. The CDR3 is 12 residues long. The CDR3 DNA reads as TGTGCCAGCAGTAGGGACGTCGGCGAGCAGTACTTC. Protein product: CASSRDVGEQYF.

This clonotype was picked up one time. The CDR3, as DNA: TGTGCCAGCAGCGTAGGTGGGATTGAGAACATTCAGTACTTC. It codes for CASSVGGIENIQYF. J is TRBJ2-4 and V is TRBV12-3 or TRBV12-4; no reliable D call. The V gene lost 6 bases and the J gene lost 7 bases, with 16 bases spanning the gap. CDR3 length equals 14 residues.

Regarding this clonotype: Given a much more abundant clone one base away, this may be a read error. V and J are TRBV7-9 and TRBJ2-1, with TRBD1 matching over 9 bases. Germline V gene lookup returns CDR1 SEHNR and CDR2 FQNEAQ (reference sequence). This CDR3 is built from 20 residues. The V and J ends lost 11 bases and 2 bases, in that order; junction bases with no gene match: 25. CDR3 loop: CAWGGGSGTGMGIPYNEQFF. In nucleotides, the CDR3 is TGTGCCTGGGGGGGCGGCTCCGGGACAGGGATGGGGATCCCCTACAATGAGCAGTTCTTC.

V and J are TRBV7-2 and TRBJ2-2; 10 bases line up with TRBD1. V shed 5 bases, J shed 6 bases, and the junction held 9 bases outside the gene matches. The germline V gene encodes CDR1 SGHTA and CDR2 FQGNSA. CDR3 length: 16 amino acids. Here the CDR3 reads CASSHSDRGRAGELFF. DNA of the CDR3: TGTGCCAGCAGCCATAGTGACAGGGGGCGAGCCGGGGAGCTGTTTTTT.

The chain uses TRBV7-9 and TRBJ2-7; 8 bases align to TRBD2. The CDR3 is made up of 16 amino acids. CDR1 and CDR2 from the germline V gene are SEHNR and FQNEAQ (reference sequence). Unmatched junction bases numbered 6, after V lost 0 bases and J lost 2 bases. CDR3 DNA sequence: TGTGCCAGCAGCTTAGCCTCGGGAGGGCACCCCTACGAGCAGTACTTC. The encoded protein is CASSLASGGHPYEQYF. The whole variable domain, filled in from reference TRBV7-9 and TRBJ2-7, reads DTGVSQNPRHKITKRGQNVTFRCDPISEHNRLYWYRQTLGQGPEFLTYFQNEAQLEKSRLLSDRFSAERPKGSFSTLEIQRTEQGDSAMYLCASSLASGGHPYEQYFGPGTRLTVT.

This clonotype was seen repeatedly, ten times or more. The chain is built from TRBV6-5 and TRBJ2-7; perhaps TRBD2 as D (7 bases). Looked up from germline, CDR1 is MNHEY and CDR2 is SVGAGI. Trimming pared 5 bases from V and 10 bases from J, leaving 18 bases between. The CDR3 loop spans 13 amino acids. CDR3 residues: CASSKGHSGGQYF. In nucleotides, the CDR3 is TGTGCCAGCAGTAAGGGGCACTCGGGGGGCCAGTACTTC.